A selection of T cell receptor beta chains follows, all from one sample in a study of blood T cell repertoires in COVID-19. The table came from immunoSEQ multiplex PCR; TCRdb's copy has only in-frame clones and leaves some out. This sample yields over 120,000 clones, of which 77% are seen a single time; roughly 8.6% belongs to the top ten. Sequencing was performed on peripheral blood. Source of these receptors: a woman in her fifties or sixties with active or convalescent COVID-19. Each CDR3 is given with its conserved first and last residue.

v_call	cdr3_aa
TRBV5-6	CASSTSTSGSFGEQFF
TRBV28	CASSSGRTVSEAFF
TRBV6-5	CASSFTSDRWNIQYF
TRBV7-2	CASSLGQGSDYGYTF
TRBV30	CAWSGQGTQPQHF
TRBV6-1	CASSELVVSGYTF
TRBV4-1	CASSQLLADTDTQYF
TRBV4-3	CASSHDLGTGGNEQFF
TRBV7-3	CASSLTETSGSNEQFF
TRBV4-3	CASSHEKYRGGYTF
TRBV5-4	CASSWDPGGEQFF
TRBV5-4	CASSLYSLEGHYGYTF
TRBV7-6	CASSPEAFGSGELFF
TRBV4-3	CASSQAGPLAGAKGANVLTF
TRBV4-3	CASSQDLGTGSGVSEQYF
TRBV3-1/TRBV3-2	CASSQARTGNSPLHF
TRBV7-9	CASSLGNGLTYEQYF
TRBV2	CASRGTSGDFEQYF
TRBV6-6	CASSSGTAINEQFF
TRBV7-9	CASSSGGLQGSFKQETQYF
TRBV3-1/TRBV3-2	CASSQDSGGFANYGYTF
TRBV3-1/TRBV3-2	CASSPRIDRELAKNIQYF
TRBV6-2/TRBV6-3	CASSYASGGGPEETQYF
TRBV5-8	CASSLNRGNSPLHF
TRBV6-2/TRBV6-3	CASSYPGHERRGGYTF
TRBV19	CATLDHGSFGEKLFF
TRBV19	CASSYQQERYGYTF
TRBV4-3	CASSHHRALDTGELFF
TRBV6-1	CASSEAYRGIYEQYF
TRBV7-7	CASSSLAGGSYNEQFF
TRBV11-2	CASSLGQGATEAFF
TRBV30	CAWSVDRGESNQPQHF
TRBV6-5	CASRASGTGKNIQYF
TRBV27	CASSLQGTISNQPQHF
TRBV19	CARPTGFYDNEQFF
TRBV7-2	CASRDGLAGGGWQFF
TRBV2	CASVGHSRDSYEQYF
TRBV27	CASSYRRGAGQETQYF
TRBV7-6	CASSPTGYGTDTQYF
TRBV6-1	CASSEASGLAGGAQETQYF
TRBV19	CASSTAGQGYEKLFF
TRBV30	CAWSSPWGQGNQPQHF
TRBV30	CAMLGQGAPSHSNEQFF
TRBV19	CASSMGTSGTYRGLRNEQFF
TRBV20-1	CSAPGDTEAFF
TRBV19	CASSPWDRGDYGYTF
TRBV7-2	CASDLTANTEAFF
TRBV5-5	CASSTGGQPQHF
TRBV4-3	CASSQDRAADTQYF
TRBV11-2	CASSFSGEAPLRKYYEQYF
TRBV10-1	CASSDARGRAETQYF
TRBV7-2	CASSANRVDGYTF
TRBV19	CASSTRQGTAFF
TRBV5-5	CASSPRQGNTEAFF
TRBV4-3	CASSPRLVVTGELFF